This T cell receptor beta chain was recorded in a study of blood T cell repertoires in COVID-19. Study information: Material from acute and convalescent COVID-19 was sourced from the United States, Italy and Spain. In each case, the material was cDNA or gDNA derived from T cells, B-cell-depleted T cells, or PBMCs.

Original handling: Cell counts per sample came from amplifying reference gene primers. This table comes from immunoSEQ multiplex PCR, and its TCRdb copy is limited to in-frame clones, with some not included. That table supplies the V and J calls and clone size; D and trimming were determined from the DNA. Counted here are 100,000 to 120,000 clones, around four fifths occurring once; the ten biggest clones make up approximately 15%. J lost 1 base, V lost 5 bases, and 5 bases had no gene match. Germline-derived CDR1 and CDR2 are WNHNN and SYGVQD (reference sequence). The CDR3 sequence is 14 residues long.

This receptor was taken from a woman between 55 and 75 years old with acute or convalescent COVID-19. Sequenced material: peripheral blood. This rearrangement joins TRBV10-1 to TRBJ2-7; 7 bases fit TRBD1. CDR3 sequence (DNA): TGCGCCAGCAGTCCACAGGGGCAATCCTACGAGCAGTACTTC. Encoded protein: CASSPQGQSYEQYF.